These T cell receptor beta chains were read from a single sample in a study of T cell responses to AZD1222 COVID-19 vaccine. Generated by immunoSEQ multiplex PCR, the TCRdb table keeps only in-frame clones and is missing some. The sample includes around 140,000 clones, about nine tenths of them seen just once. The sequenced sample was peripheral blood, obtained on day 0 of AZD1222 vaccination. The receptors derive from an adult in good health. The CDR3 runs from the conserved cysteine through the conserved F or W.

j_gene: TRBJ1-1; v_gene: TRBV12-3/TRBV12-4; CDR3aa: CASRPRNTEAFF
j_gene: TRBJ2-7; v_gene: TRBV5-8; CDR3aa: CASSLGVLAGPYEQYF
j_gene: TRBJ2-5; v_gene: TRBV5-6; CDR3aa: CASSKSTGKETQYF
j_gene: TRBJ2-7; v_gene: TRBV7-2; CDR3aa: CASSFSPGPKFYEQYF
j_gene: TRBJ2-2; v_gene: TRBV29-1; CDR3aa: CSVVRVTGELFF
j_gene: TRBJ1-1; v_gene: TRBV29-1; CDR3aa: CSVEVGQWGEAFF
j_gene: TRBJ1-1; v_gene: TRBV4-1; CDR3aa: CASSQDRDRGRTEAFF
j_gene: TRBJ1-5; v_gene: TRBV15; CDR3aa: CATSFRTDSNQPQHF
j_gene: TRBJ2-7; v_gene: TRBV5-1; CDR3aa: CASSPHAGGEQYF
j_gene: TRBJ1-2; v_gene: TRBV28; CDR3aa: CASRIRAVPLYGYTF
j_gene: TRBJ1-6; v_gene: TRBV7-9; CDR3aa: CASTMSSYLSPLHF
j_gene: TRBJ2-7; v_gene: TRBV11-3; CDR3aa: CASSFRTSYEQYF
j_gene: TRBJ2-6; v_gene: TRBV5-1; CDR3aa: CASSFGTGGPSGANVLTF
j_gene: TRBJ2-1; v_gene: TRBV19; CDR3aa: CASRDGAKNEQFF
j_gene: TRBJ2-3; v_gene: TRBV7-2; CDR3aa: CASSGQRRADTQYF
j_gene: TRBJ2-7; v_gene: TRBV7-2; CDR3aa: CASSLDRGTYEQYF
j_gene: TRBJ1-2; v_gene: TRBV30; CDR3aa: CAWTTGGDYGYTF
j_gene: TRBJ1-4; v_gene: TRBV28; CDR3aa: CASSQGGGRYEKLFF
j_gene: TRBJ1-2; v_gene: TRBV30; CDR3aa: CAWRTNTGGGYGYTF
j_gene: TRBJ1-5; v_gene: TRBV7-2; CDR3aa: CASSLAGLPQHF
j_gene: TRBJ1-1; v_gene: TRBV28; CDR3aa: CASSSYRGDSEAFF
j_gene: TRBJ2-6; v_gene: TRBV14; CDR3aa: CASSQISGANVLTF
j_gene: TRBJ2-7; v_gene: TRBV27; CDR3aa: CASSTNSYEQYF
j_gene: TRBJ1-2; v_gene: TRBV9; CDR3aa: CASSVGQGRANYGYTF